This T cell receptor beta chain is from a study of regulatory T cells in long-lasting Graves disease. General study points: Lower TCR diversity characterized persistent Graves' patients relative to newly diagnosed patients.

Libraries of TCR beta came from iRepertoire HTBI primers plus Arm-PCR of CDR3 regions. MiXCR, applied by TCRdb to the multiplex PCR reads, yields one record per CDR3 protein. The sample yields about 440,000 distinct CDR3 sequences, around 15% seen once. Trimming removed 1 base at V and 1 base at J, with 1 base between. Germline V gene lookup returns CDR1 MDHEN and CDR2 SYDVKM. This CDR3 has 12 amino acids. Many counts were recorded for this clonotype. What it binds is not known. Documented time point: newly diagnosed GD, antithyroid drugs for less than 3 months. From PBMCs, RNA was extracted and then used to make the TCR library. Peripheral blood, about 9 milliliters per patient, was collected in EDTA tubes. This sample also appeared in a second study, on T cells in Graves' hyperthyroidism and ophthalmopathy.

The receptor was isolated from a woman under 40 with Graves disease. The chain couples TRBV28 to TRBJ2-5; D not certain. Sequenced material: peripheral blood mononuclear cells (PBMCs), taken at new diagnosis, from a patient treated with antithyroid drugs. The CDR3, as DNA: TGTGCCAGCAGTTTATTCCAAGAGACCCAGTACTTC. Translation gives CASSLFQETQYF.